This TCR beta chain appears in the sequencing data of a study of blood T cell repertoires in COVID-19. Across the whole study: The study drew acute and convalescent COVID-19 samples from the United States, Italy and Spain.

V was clipped by 3 bases and J by 4 bases, with 15 bases between them. Per germline, CDR1 MDHEN and CDR2 SYDVKM. The length of the CDR3 is 15 residues. As handled by the study authors: The authors estimated nucleated cell counts from reference gene primer amplification. Method: immunoSEQ multiplex PCR; TCRdb's copy keeps in-frame clones and lacks some. Clone size and the V and J calls come from that table; the DNA yielded D and trimming. Here the sample spans 150,000 to 200,000 clones, roughly 82% being singletons. Seattle enrolled patients during active infection and tracked them longitudinally. This sequence joins TRBV28 and TRBJ1-2, with D possibly TRBD1 on 5 matching bases. This receptor was taken from a woman aged 55-69 years with COVID-19, enrolled during active disease. Input material: peripheral blood. CDR3 amino acids: CASSFRTRAPYGYTF. The CDR3 DNA follows: TGTGCCAGCAGTTTTAGGACAAGGGCTCCCTATGGCTACACCTTC.